This T cell receptor beta chain comes out of a study of cytomegalovirus exposure and HLA in healthy donors. In the study overall: HLA-typed donors were the source of tens of millions of unique TCRs held in an early data release.

Study-level results: Donors were assumed by presence/absence analyses to have roughly uniform sequencing depth. It was likely that a cluster of highly shared sequence variants was a sequencing artifact. Among TCR sequences, most were rare, though some public TCRs appeared in many donors.

Worth noting for this clone: Its antigen is unidentified. Germline and junction disagree at one end, which may indicate a read error.

PCR used 60 Vbeta primers and 13 Jbeta primers. The data were produced by immunoSEQ multiplex PCR, yet TCRdb's version contains in-frame clones alone and is incomplete. The data show about 130,000 clones, with roughly 69% seen just once and approximately 2.6% held by the top ten. The germline CDR1 and CDR2 sequences are SEHNR and FQNEAQ (reference sequence). The CDR3 is made up of 14 amino acids. J is TRBJ1-2 and V is TRBV7-9; D not resolved. The sample taken for sequencing was PBMCs. The sequence came from a human donor in good health. The CDR3 sequence: CSSSHQEGGYGYTF. Here the CDR3 DNA reads TGTTCCAGCAGCCATCAGGAAGGTGGCTATGGCTACACCTTC.